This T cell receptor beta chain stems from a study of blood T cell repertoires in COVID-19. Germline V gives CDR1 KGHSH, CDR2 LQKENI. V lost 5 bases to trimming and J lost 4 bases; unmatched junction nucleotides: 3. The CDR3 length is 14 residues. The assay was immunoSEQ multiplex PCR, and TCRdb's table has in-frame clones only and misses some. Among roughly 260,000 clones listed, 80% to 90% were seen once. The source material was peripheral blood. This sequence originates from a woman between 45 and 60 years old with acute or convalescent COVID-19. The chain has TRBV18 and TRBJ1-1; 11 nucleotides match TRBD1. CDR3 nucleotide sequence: TGTGCCAGCTCAAGGGGACAGGGGGGCACTGAAGCTTTCTTT. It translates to CASSRGQGGTEAFF.